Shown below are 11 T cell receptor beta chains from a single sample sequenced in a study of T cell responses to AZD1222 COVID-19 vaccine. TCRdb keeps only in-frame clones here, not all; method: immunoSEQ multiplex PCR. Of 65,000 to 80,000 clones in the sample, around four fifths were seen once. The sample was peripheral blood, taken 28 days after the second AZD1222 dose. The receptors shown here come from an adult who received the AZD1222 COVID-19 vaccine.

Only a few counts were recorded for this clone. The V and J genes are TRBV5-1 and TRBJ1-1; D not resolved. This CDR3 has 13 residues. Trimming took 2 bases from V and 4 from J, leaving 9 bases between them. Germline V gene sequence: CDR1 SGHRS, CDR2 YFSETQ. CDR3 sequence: CASSLERVTEAFF. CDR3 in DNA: TGCGCCAGCAGCTTAGAAAGGGTCACTGAAGCTTTCTTT.

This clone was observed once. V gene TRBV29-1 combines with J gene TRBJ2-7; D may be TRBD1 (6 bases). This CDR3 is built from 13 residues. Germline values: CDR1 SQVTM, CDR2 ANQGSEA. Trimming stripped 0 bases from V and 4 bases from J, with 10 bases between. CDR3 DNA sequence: TGCAGCGTTGAAGACCAACAGGGTTACGAGCAGTACTTC. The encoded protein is CSVEDQQGYEQYF.

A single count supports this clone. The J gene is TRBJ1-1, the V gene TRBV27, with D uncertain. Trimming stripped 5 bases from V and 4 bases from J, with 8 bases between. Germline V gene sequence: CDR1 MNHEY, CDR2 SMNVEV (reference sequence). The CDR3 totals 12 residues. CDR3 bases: TGTGCCAGCAGTACCCGCGGCACTGAAGCTTTCTTT. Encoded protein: CASSTRGTEAFF.

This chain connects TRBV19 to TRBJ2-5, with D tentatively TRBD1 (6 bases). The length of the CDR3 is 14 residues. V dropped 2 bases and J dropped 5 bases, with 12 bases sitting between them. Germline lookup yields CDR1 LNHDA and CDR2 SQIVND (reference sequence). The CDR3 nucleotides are TGTGCCAGTAGTATACTTGGGGGCAGGGAGACCCAGTACTTC. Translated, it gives CASSILGGRETQYF. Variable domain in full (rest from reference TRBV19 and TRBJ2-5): DGGITQSPKYLFRKEGQNVTLSCEQNLNHDAMYWYRQDPGQGLRLIYYSQIVNDFQKGDIAEGYSVSREKKESFPLTVTSAQKNPTAFYLCASSILGGRETQYFGPGTRLLVL.

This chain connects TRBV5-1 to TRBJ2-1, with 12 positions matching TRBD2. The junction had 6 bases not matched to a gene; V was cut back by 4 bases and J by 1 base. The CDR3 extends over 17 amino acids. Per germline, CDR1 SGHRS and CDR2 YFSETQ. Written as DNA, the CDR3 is TGCGCCAGCAGCCCGGCGACTAGCGGGAGTTCCTACAATGAGCAGTTCTTC. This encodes CASSPATSGSSYNEQFF.

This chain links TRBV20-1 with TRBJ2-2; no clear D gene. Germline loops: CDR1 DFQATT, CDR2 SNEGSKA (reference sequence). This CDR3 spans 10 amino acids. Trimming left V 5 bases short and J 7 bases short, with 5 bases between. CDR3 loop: CSAANGELFF. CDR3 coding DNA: TGCAGTGCTGCAAACGGGGAGCTGTTTTTT.

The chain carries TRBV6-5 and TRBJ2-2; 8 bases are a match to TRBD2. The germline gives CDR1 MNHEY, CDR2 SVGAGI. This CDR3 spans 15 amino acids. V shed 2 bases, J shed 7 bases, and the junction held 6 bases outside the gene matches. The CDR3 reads CASSYEGLEGGELFF. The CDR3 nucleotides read TGTGCCAGCAGTTACGAGGGACTAGAGGGCGGGGAGCTGTTTTTT.

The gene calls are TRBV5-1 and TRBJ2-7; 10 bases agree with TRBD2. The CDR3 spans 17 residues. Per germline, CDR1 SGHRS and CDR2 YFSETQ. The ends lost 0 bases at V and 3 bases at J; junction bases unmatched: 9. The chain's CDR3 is CASSLAASGRGNYEQYF. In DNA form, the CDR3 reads TGCGCCAGCAGCTTGGCCGCTAGCGGGAGAGGAAACTACGAGCAGTACTTC.

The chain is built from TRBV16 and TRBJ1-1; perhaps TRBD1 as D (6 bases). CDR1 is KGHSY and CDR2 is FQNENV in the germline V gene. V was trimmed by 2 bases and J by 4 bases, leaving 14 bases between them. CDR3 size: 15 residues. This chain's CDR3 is CASSQNPGQSTEAFF. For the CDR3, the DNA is TGTGCCAGCAGCCAAAACCCAGGACAGTCCACTGAAGCTTTCTTT.

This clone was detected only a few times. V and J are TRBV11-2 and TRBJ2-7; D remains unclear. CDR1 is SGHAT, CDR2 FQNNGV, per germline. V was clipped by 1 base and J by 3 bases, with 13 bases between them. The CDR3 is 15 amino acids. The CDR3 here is CASSLARNSIYEQYF. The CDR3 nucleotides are TGTGCCAGCAGCTTAGCTCGGAACAGCATCTACGAGCAGTACTTC.

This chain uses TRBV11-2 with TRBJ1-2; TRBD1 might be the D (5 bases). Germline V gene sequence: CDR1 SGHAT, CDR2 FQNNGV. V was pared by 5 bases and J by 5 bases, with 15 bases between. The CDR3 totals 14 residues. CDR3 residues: CASSSGQGLYGYTF. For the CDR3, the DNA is TGTGCCAGCAGCAGCGGACAAGGACTATATGGCTACACCTTC.